The present T cell receptor (beta chain) was sequenced within a study of OX40 agonist ivuxolimab in advanced cancers. Germline-derived CDR1 and CDR2 are SSHAT and FNYEAQ (reference sequence). This CDR3 is built from 13 residues. As regards this clone: Its specificity is unknown. One end of the junction does not line up with germline, which may come from a read error.

Clones were sequenced by immunoSEQ multiplex PCR, and TCRdb holds only the in-frame ones, with some missing. The sample contains around 80,000 clones, approximately 88% of which appear only once. Study-level findings and limits: The antigen specificity of the peripheral T cells (those that were expanded) was not determined. Partial responders receiving 0.1-3.0 mg/kg showed among the lowest clonal expansion. On average, a greater number of expanded clones characterised CD8+ T cells relative to CD4+.

The receptor was isolated from an adult with an advanced solid tumor such as melanoma, head and neck, liver or kidney cancer. The chain links TRBV7-7 to TRBJ2-5, with unresolved D. The sample was CD4+ or CD8+ T cells sorted from blood, taken in a trial of the OX40 agonist ivuxolimab. The CDR3 nucleotides read TGTGCTAGCAGCTTAGACCCGCAAGAGACCCAGTACTTC. Translating gives CASSLDPQETQYF.